The 20 T cell receptor beta chains below all came from one sample that was sequenced in a study of pediatric ulcerative colitis. Sequenced by immunoSEQ multiplex PCR; TCRdb stores in-frame clones only, minus some. The sample carries roughly 64,000 clones, 70% to 90% recorded once. The sequenced sample consisted of blood. These receptors were collected from a boy aged 5-17 years with severe ulcerative colitis.

The gene calls are TRBV15 and TRBJ2-2; 7 nucleotides line up with TRBD1. V shed 2 bases and J 0 bases; nucleotides not matched to a gene: 3. The CDR3 covers 16 residues. The germline CDR1 and CDR2 sequences are LNHNV and YYDKDF (reference sequence). CDR3: CATSRPTGTNTGELFF. CDR3 DNA sequence: TGTGCCACCAGCAGACCGACAGGGACGAACACCGGGGAGCTGTTTTTT. The complete variable domain, with remaining parts taken from reference TRBV15 and TRBJ2-2, reads DAMVIQNPRYQVTQFGKPVTLSCSQTLNHNVMYWYQQKSSQAPKLLFHYYDKDFNNEADTPDNFQSRRPNTSFCFLDIRSPGLGDTAMYLCATSRPTGTNTGELFFGEGSRLTVL.

This clone was detected a few times. This chain joins TRBV5-4 and TRBJ2-7, with D perhaps TRBD2 (6 bases). Trimming removed 0 bases from V and 6 bases from J, with 10 bases in between. The CDR3 length is 13 residues. The germline V gene has CDR1 SGHNT and CDR2 YYREEE (reference sequence). The CDR3 loop is CASSLATSSEQYF. The CDR3 DNA reads TGTGCCAGCAGCTTGGCGACTAGTAGCGAGCAGTACTTC.

A few counts support this clone. The chain carries TRBV7-6 and TRBJ2-1; 7 bases match TRBD2. Germline V gene lookup returns CDR1 SGHVS and CDR2 FNYEAQ. The CDR3 is 15 amino acids. V lost 5 bases and J lost 6; bases outside the gene matches: 10. The CDR3 is CASSLSGMGVNEQFF. The CDR3 coding sequence is TGTGCCAGCAGCCTCAGCGGGATGGGGGTCAATGAGCAGTTCTTC. Combining the CDR3 with reference TRBV7-6 and TRBJ2-1 gives the whole variable domain GAGVSQSPRYKVTKRGQDVALRCDPISGHVSLYWYRQALGQGPEFLTYFNYEAQQDKSGLPNDRFSAERPEGSISTLTIQRTEQRDSAMYRCASSLSGMGVNEQFFGPGTRLTVL.

The chain joins TRBV5-1 to TRBJ2-7, with D uncertain. CDR3 size: 13 residues. V dropped 0 bases and J dropped 1 base, with 5 bases sitting between them. Germline loops: CDR1 SGHRS, CDR2 YFSETQ. The DNA for the CDR3 is TGCGCCAGCAGCTTGGATCCTTCCTACGAGCAGTACTTC. It is translated as CASSLDPSYEQYF.

The chain employs TRBV4-1 and TRBJ1-1; 9 nucleotides align to TRBD1. CDR1 and CDR2 (germline): MGHRA, YSYEKL. Losses at the gene ends were 4 bases for V and 6 bases for J; bases not matched to a gene: 3. This CDR3 is 13 amino acids long. DNA of the CDR3: TGCGCCAGCAGCCTAAGACAGGGGGCTGAAGCTTTCTTT. It is translated as CASSLRQGAEAFF.

The rearrangement joins TRBV27 to TRBJ1-3; unclear D gene. The V and J ends lost 6 bases and 0 bases respectively, with 12 bases between them. CDR1 and CDR2 from the germline V gene are MNHEY and SMNVEV (reference sequence). This CDR3 is built from 15 residues. For the CDR3, the DNA is TGTGCCAGCAGCCTCGTTCCGATCTCTGGAAACACCATATATTTT. This translates into CASSLVPISGNTIYF.

This sequence joins TRBV4-1 and TRBJ2-4; D is ambiguous. The germline gives CDR1 MGHRA, CDR2 YSYEKL. Trimming took 1 base from V and 8 from J, leaving 15 bases between them. The CDR3 consists of 15 residues. Written as DNA, the CDR3 is TGCGCCAGCAGCCAAGGACTCACCCTCTCCGACATTCAGTACTTC. This sequence encodes CASSQGLTLSDIQYF.

This clone was seen once. The chain carries TRBV15 and TRBJ2-2; 7 bases line up with TRBD2. The CDR3 runs to 14 residues. Unmatched junction bases numbered 1, after V lost 0 bases and J lost 6 bases. The germline V gene encodes CDR1 LNHNV and CDR2 YYDKDF (reference sequence). Here the CDR3 DNA reads TGTGCCACCAGCAGAGAGGGAGGGTCCGGGGAGCTGTTTTTT. The encoded protein is CATSREGGSGELFF.

This clone was counted only a few times. The chain links TRBV28 to TRBJ1-2; 8 nucleotides align to TRBD1. CDR3 length equals 15 residues. V shed 6 bases and J 9 bases; nucleotides not matched to a gene: 15. The V gene's germline CDR1 is MDHEN and CDR2 SYDVKM. The CDR3 loop reads CASSRSVDRGGSYTF. CDR3 DNA: TGTGCCAGCAGCCGAAGTGTTGACAGGGGTGGGAGCTACACCTTC.

The chain combines TRBV5-4 with TRBJ2-1, with 10 bases that match TRBD2. V gave up 6 bases and J gave up 4 bases; unmatched junction bases: 13. The CDR3 totals 17 residues. Per the germline V gene, CDR1 is SGHNT and CDR2 is YYREEE (reference sequence). For the CDR3, the DNA is TGTGCCAGCACCTCTTTAGGTCTACTAGCGGGGTACAATGAGCAGTTCTTC. Protein product: CASTSLGLLAGYNEQFF.

This clone was observed a single time. The rearrangement uses TRBV5-1 and TRBJ2-1; D gene uncertain. Trimming took off 5 bases at V and 7 bases at J, with 7 bases between the two ends. Germline assignment: CDR1 SGHRS and CDR2 YFSETQ. The CDR3 covers 11 residues. The CDR3 region has the DNA TGCGCCAGCAGTTTCACTAATGAGCAGTTCTTC. Translated, it gives CASSFTNEQFF.

The chain joins TRBV11-3 to TRBJ2-5; 8 nucleotides match TRBD2. This CDR3 has 16 residues. Losses at the gene ends were 5 bases for V and 2 bases for J; bases not matched to a gene: 10. Per the germline V gene, CDR1 is SGHNT and CDR2 is YENEEA. CDR3 region: CASSQGMLAGQETQYF. As DNA, the CDR3 is TGTGCCAGCAGCCAGGGGATGCTAGCGGGTCAAGAGACCCAGTACTTC.

The J gene is TRBJ2-7, the V gene TRBV6-5; 8 nucleotides agree with TRBD2. The CDR3 extends over 16 amino acids. The V and J ends lost 0 bases and 5 bases, in that order; junction bases with no gene match: 9. Germline CDR1 reads MNHEY; CDR2 reads SVGAGI. The CDR3 loop is CASSYSMASGSHEQYF. In nucleotides, the CDR3 is TGTGCCAGCAGTTACTCGATGGCTAGCGGGTCCCACGAGCAGTACTTC.

CDR3 nucleotides: TGCGCCAGCAGCCCAGGACCAACGGTCGAGCAGTACTTC. It yields the protein CASSPGPTVEQYF. This sequence joins TRBV5-1 and TRBJ2-7, with D hard to call. Per the germline V gene, CDR1 is SGHRS and CDR2 is YFSETQ. The ends were cut back, 4 bases at V and 6 bases at J, with 14 bases in the middle. The CDR3 runs to 13 residues.

DNA of the CDR3: TGTGCCAGCAGTTCCGCCCTAGCACTCCCCGACAATGAGCAGTTCTTC. Amino acid sequence: CASSSALALPDNEQFF. The rearrangement joins TRBV27 to TRBJ2-1, with D perhaps TRBD2 (5 bases). CDR1 and CDR2 (germline): MNHEY, SMNVEV (reference sequence). CDR3 length: 16 amino acids. Between the trimmed V and J ends, which lost 4 bases and 5 bases, there was a span of 18 bases.

This chain joins TRBV7-8 and TRBJ1-4; perhaps TRBD1 as D (6 bases). V shed 1 base and J shed 9 bases, with 9 bases lying between them. The CDR3 totals 13 residues. The germline V gene has CDR1 SGHVS and CDR2 FQNEAQ. In DNA form, the CDR3 reads TGTGCCAGCAGCTTAGGGCGGGGGCAAAAACTGTTTTTT. Protein: CASSLGRGQKLFF.

The chain links TRBV6-5 to TRBJ2-4, with D perhaps TRBD1 (6 bases). The CDR3 spans 15 residues. The V end was cut by 6 bases, the J end by 7 bases, with 19 bases between. Germline V CDR1 and CDR2: MNHEY, SVGAGI. CDR3 coding DNA: TGTGCCAGCAGCCGACCCGGACAGCATAACAACATTCAGTACTTC. This sequence encodes CASSRPGQHNNIQYF.

For the CDR3, the DNA is TGTGCCAGCAGCCCATTAGACTATGGCTACACCTTC. Translation gives CASSPLDYGYTF. This chain joins TRBV7-2 and TRBJ1-2; the D is unclear. In germline, CDR1 is SGHTA, CDR2 FQGNSA. The CDR3 consists of 12 residues. V dropped 5 bases and J dropped 3 bases, with 7 bases sitting between them.

This sequence joins TRBV19 and TRBJ1-5; 10 positions agree with TRBD1. With V trimmed by 5 bases and J by 6 bases, 4 bases remained unmatched. This CDR3 spans 14 amino acids. The germline CDR1 and CDR2 sequences are LNHDA and SQIVND (reference sequence). The DNA of the CDR3 is TGTGCCAGTAGTCCAGACAGGGGGCCTCAGCCCCAGCATTTT. Translation gives CASSPDRGPQPQHF.

The V gene is TRBV11-3, the J gene TRBJ2-6, with D perhaps given as TRBD1 or TRBD2 (5 bases each). Trimming took 3 bases from V and 0 from J, leaving 6 bases between them. The V gene's germline CDR1 is SGHNT and CDR2 YENEEA. The length of the CDR3 is 15 residues. CDR3 nucleotide sequence: TGTGCCAGCAGCTTGGGGGTCTCTGGGGCCAACGTCCTGACTTTC. Its protein product is CASSLGVSGANVLTF.